A selection of T cell receptor beta chains follows, all from one sample in a study of cytomegalovirus exposure and HLA in healthy donors. The repertoire was sequenced with immunoSEQ multiplex PCR; TCRdb's copy has only in-frame clones and lacks some. The table lists 130,000 to 150,000 clones, approximately 80% of them singletons, with roughly 4.3% in the top ten. The specimen was PBMCs. The origin of the receptors is a woman aged 40 to 50 in good health and CMV-seropositive. The CDR3 runs from the conserved cysteine through the conserved F or W. D genes are given only for firm matches. A clone size is listed for some rows: how often the clone was seen (once, few, many), or a class if it is expanded.

len	abundance	d_gene	v_gene	j_gene	CDR3aa	CDR3nt
13	-	-	TRBV7-8	TRBJ1-1	CASSVQEVFEAFF	TGTGCCAGCAGCGTCCAGGAGGTATTTGAAGCTTTCTTT
16	-	TRBD1	TRBV28	TRBJ1-5	CASRPWTGMGNQPQHF	TGTGCCAGCAGGCCTTGGACAGGGATGGGCAATCAGCCCCAGCATTTT
15	once	TRBD2	TRBV6-5	TRBJ2-2	CASTRGGMDTGELFF	TGTGCCAGCACCCGGGGGGGTATGGACACCGGGGAGCTGTTTTTT
15	-	-	TRBV6-1	TRBJ1-1	CASSERGNWDTEAFF	TGTGCCAGCAGTGAAAGGGGGAACTGGGACACTGAAGCTTTCTTT
16	-	-	TRBV5-1	TRBJ2-1	CASSLLGTGVSSEQFF	TGCGCCAGCAGCTTGCTCGGTACCGGGGTATCTAGTGAGCAGTTCTTC
14	-	-	TRBV7-2	TRBJ2-4	CASSLVGGGEIQYF	TGTGCCAGCAGCTTAGTAGGTGGCGGGGAAATTCAGTACTTC
12	few	-	TRBV11-2	TRBJ1-2	CASSPSRGGNTF	TGTGCCAGCAGCCCCTCGCGGGGTGGAAACACCTTC
12	-	TRBD1	TRBV2	TRBJ2-7	CASRDRVYEQYF	TGTGCCAGCAGGGACAGGGTGTACGAGCAGTACTTC
16	-	-	TRBV7-6	TRBJ2-1	CASSFLSGSSYNEQFF	TGTGCCAGCAGCTTCCTAAGCGGAAGCTCCTACAATGAGCAGTTCTTC
14	-	TRBD2	TRBV7-9	TRBJ2-7	CASRRGDRSYEQYF	TGTGCCAGCAGACGGGGGGACCGCTCCTACGAGCAGTACTTC
13	-	-	TRBV7-2	TRBJ1-5	CASSSRQNQPQHF	TGTGCCAGCAGCTCCCGACAGAATCAGCCCCAGCATTTT
15	-	TRBD1	TRBV2	TRBJ1-1	CASSSRTGRGTEAFF	TGTGCCAGCAGCTCAAGGACAGGAAGGGGCACTGAAGCTTTCTTT
17	few	TRBD2	TRBV5-6	TRBJ2-4	CASSLGLAGVAGNIQYF	TGTGCCAGCAGCTTGGGTTTAGCGGGAGTAGCCGGAAACATTCAGTACTTC
18	-	TRBD2	TRBV2	TRBJ2-2	CASGALISGGMNTGELFF	TGTGCCAGCGGCGCTCTCATTAGCGGGGGGATGAACACCGGGGAGCTGTTTTTT
13	few	-	TRBV6-1	TRBJ2-7	CASSQRRDYEQYF	TGTGCCAGCAGCCAGAGACGGGACTACGAGCAGTACTTC
15	many	TRBD1	TRBV30	TRBJ2-1	CAWSPPGQDYNEQFF	TGTGCCTGGAGTCCTCCGGGACAGGACTACAATGAGCAGTTCTTC
13	-	-	TRBV5-4	TRBJ1-1	CASSLTVNTEAFF	TGTGCCAGCAGCTTGACAGTGAACACTGAAGCTTTCTTT
15	-	TRBD2	TRBV5-1	TRBJ2-1	CASRGLAASYNEQFF	TGCGCCAGCAGGGGCCTAGCGGCAAGCTACAATGAGCAGTTCTTC
14	-	-	TRBV6-1	TRBJ2-7	CASSLAEPPYEQYF	TGTGCCAGCAGTCTGGCAGAACCCCCCTACGAGCAGTACTTC
15	-	-	TRBV9	TRBJ1-1	CASSVAGSGYTEAFF	TGTGCCAGCAGCGTAGCTGGTTCGGGTTACACTGAAGCTTTCTTT
14	-	TRBD2	TRBV5-6	TRBJ2-1	CASSFRLADNEQFF	TGTGCCAGCAGCTTCCGACTAGCGGACAATGAGCAGTTCTTC
15	once	-	TRBV5-1	TRBJ1-1	CASSLQSGRDTEAFF	TGCGCCAGCAGCCTCCAATCGGGTCGGGACACTGAAGCTTTCTTT
18	-	TRBD1	TRBV6-1	TRBJ2-7	CASSEKNSGGQGRSEQYF	TGTGCCAGCAGTGAAAAAAATTCCGGGGGACAGGGGAGGAGCGAGCAGTACTTC
15	-	TRBD1	TRBV28	TRBJ2-1	CASSQQGSRYNEQFF	TGTGCCAGCAGCCAACAGGGGTCTCGATACAATGAGCAGTTCTTC
15	-	TRBD1	TRBV6-6	TRBJ1-1	CASRQPGQRSREAFF	TGTGCCAGCAGACAACCGGGACAGCGGTCCCGAGAAGCTTTCTTT
18	-	TRBD2	TRBV11-2	TRBJ2-2	CASSLISRLAGNTGELFF	TGTGCCAGCAGCTTAATATCGAGGCTAGCGGGAAACACCGGGGAGCTGTTTTTT
14	once	TRBD2	TRBV5-6	TRBJ2-1	CASSRTGTIDEQFF	TGTGCCAGCAGCCGAACCGGGACTATCGATGAGCAGTTCTTC
11	-	-	TRBV29-1	TRBJ1-2	CSVVLGGGYTF	TGCAGCGTTGTTTTGGGAGGGGGCTACACCTTC
16	few	-	TRBV7-9	TRBJ1-2	CASSLARGSVADGYTF	TGTGCCAGCAGCTTAGCCCGGGGGTCGGTGGCTGATGGCTACACCTTC
15	-	TRBD2	TRBV9	TRBJ2-5	CASSFREGLAETQYF	TGTGCCAGCAGCTTTCGGGAGGGACTAGCGGAGACCCAGTACTTC
15	-	-	TRBV27	TRBJ1-4	CASSSVTALNEKLFF	TGTGCCAGCAGCTCAGTGACAGCACTAAATGAAAAACTGTTTTTT
14	-	-	TRBV11-1	TRBJ2-7	CASSLGPEVYEQYF	TGTGCCAGCAGCTTAGGCCCGGAGGTATACGAGCAGTACTTC
16	-	-	TRBV6-4	TRBJ2-2	CASSGTTLYYTGELFF	TGTGCCAGCAGTGGGACTACCCTGTATTACACCGGGGAGCTGTTTTTT
11	-	-	TRBV10-1	TRBJ1-3	CATSNRNTIYF	TGCGCCACCTCAAACAGAAACACCATATATTTT
13	-	-	TRBV6-5	TRBJ1-5	CASRTDSYQPQHF	TGTGCCAGCAGAACGGACAGTTATCAGCCCCAGCATTTT
15	-	TRBD2	TRBV27	TRBJ2-1	CASSFLSGSMNEQFF	TGTGCCAGCAGTTTCCTTAGCGGGAGTATGAATGAGCAGTTCTTC
17	few	TRBD1	TRBV19	TRBJ1-1	CASRFLRTGRGNTEAFF	TGTGCCAGTAGGTTTCTTAGGACAGGGAGGGGGAACACTGAAGCTTTCTTT
17	-	TRBD2	TRBV5-1	TRBJ2-3	CASSLMLAGGSTDTQYF	TGCGCCAGCAGCTTGATGCTAGCGGGAGGCAGCACAGATACGCAGTATTTT
12	few	-	TRBV7-9	TRBJ2-5	CSSSPVQETQYF	TGTTCCAGCAGCCCGGTCCAAGAGACCCAGTACTTC
13	-	TRBD1	TRBV9	TRBJ1-6	CASSVGDRVALHF	TGTGCCAGCAGCGTAGGGGACAGGGTAGCCCTCCACTTT
16	-	TRBD2	TRBV10-2	TRBJ2-1	CASSHGTSGAYNEQFF	TGCGCCAGCAGCCACGGGACTAGCGGGGCCTACAATGAGCAGTTCTTC
15	-	TRBD2	TRBV27	TRBJ2-1	CASSSGLAAYNEQFF	TGTGCCAGCAGTTCGGGACTAGCGGCCTACAATGAGCAGTTCTTC
14	-	-	TRBV19	TRBJ1-1	CASSTRQKNTEAFF	TGTGCCAGTAGTACCCGACAGAAGAACACTGAAGCTTTCTTT
15	-	-	TRBV6-6	TRBJ2-7	CASSTTRLLSYEQYF	TGTGCCAGCAGTACGACTCGACTGCTCTCCTACGAGCAGTACTTC
15	-	-	TRBV7-9	TRBJ2-3	CASSPVALSTDTQYF	TGTGCCAGCAGCCCGGTAGCGCTAAGCACAGATACGCAGTATTTT
16	once	TRBD2	TRBV9	TRBJ2-3	CASSARIAGGTDTQYF	TGTGCCAGCAGCGCCCGGATAGCGGGAGGAACAGATACGCAGTATTTT
15	-	TRBD1	TRBV6-5	TRBJ2-7	CASSYLTGPTYEQYF	TGTGCCAGCAGTTACCTGACAGGGCCGACCTACGAGCAGTACTTC
14	-	TRBD2	TRBV19	TRBJ2-7	CASSPSAGVYEQYF	TGTGCCAGTAGTCCTTCAGCGGGGGTCTACGAGCAGTACTTC
13	-	TRBD1	TRBV6-6	TRBJ1-2	CASSPWAGGDYTF	TGTGCCAGCAGTCCCTGGGCAGGGGGAGACTACACCTTC
17	-	-	TRBV19	TRBJ1-5	CATGPRGGANSNQPQHF	TGTGCCACCGGGCCAAGGGGGGGGGCAAATAGCAATCAGCCCCAGCATTTT
14	-	-	TRBV5-4	TRBJ2-2	CASSLTSPTGELFF	TGTGCCAGCAGCTTGACTAGTCCTACCGGGGAGCTGTTTTTT
12	-	-	TRBV27	TRBJ1-2	CASSTHNYGYTF	TGTGCCAGCAGTACACATAACTATGGCTACACCTTC
15	-	TRBD2	TRBV5-1	TRBJ2-3	CASSRWTSGSDTQYF	TGCGCCAGCAGCCGTTGGACTAGCGGGAGTGATACGCAGTATTTT
13	few	-	TRBV27	TRBJ2-5	CASSLTGRETQYF	TGTGCCAGCAGTTTAACGGGGAGAGAGACCCAGTACTTC
16	-	TRBD2	TRBV25-1	TRBJ2-5	CASRPSGGAFQETQYF	TGTGCCAGCAGGCCTAGCGGGGGGGCGTTCCAAGAGACCCAGTACTTC
14	-	-	TRBV11-2	TRBJ1-1	CASSPVSTGTEAFF	TGTGCCAGCAGCCCCGTTTCGACGGGCACTGAAGCTTTCTTT
15	few	TRBD1	TRBV18	TRBJ1-1	CASSRDRGSGTEAFF	TGTGCCAGCTCAAGGGACAGGGGGTCGGGGACTGAAGCTTTCTTT